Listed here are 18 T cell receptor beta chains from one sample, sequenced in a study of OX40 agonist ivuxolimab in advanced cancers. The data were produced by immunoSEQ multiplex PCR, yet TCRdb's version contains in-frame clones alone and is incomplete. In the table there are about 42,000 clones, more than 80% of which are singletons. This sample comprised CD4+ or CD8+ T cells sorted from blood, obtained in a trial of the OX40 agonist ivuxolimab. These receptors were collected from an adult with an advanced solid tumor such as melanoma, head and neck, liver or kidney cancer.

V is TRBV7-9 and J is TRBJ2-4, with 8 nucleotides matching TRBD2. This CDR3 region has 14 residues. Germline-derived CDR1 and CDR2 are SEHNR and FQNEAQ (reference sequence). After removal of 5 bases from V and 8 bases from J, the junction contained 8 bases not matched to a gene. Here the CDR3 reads CASSPAGEGYIQYF. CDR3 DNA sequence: TGTGCCAGCAGCCCAGCGGGAGAAGGGTACATTCAGTACTTC.

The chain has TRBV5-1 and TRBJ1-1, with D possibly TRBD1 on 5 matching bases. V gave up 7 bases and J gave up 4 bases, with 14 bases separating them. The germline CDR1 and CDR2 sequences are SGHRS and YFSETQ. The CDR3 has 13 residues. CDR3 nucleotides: TGCGCCAGCGCCGGGTCTGGGGGCACTGAAGCTTTCTTT. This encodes CASAGSGGTEAFF.

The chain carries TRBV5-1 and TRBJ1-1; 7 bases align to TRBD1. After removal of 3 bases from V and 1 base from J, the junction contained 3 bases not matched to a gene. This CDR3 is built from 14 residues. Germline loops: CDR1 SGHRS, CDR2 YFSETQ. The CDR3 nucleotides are TGCGCCAGCAGCTCGGACAGGACGAACACTGAAGCTTTCTTT. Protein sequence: CASSSDRTNTEAFF.

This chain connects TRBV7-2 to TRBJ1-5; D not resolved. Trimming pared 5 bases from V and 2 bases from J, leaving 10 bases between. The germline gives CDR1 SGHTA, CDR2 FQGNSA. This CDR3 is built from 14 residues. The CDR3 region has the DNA TGTGCCAGCAGCGCTTCAGCTGGCAATCAGCCCCAGCATTTT. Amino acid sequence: CASSASAGNQPQHF.

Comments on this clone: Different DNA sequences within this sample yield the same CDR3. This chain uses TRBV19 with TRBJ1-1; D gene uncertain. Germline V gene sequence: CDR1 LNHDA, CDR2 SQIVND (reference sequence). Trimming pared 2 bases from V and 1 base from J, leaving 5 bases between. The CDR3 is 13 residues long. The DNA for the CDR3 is TGTGCCAGTAGTATATGGGGGAACACTGAAGCTTTCTTT. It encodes CASSIWGNTEAFF.

The CDR3, as DNA: TGTGCCAGCAGCTTAGAAGGTCTAGCGGGAGGCGTATTCACAGATACGCAGTATTTT. This codes for CASSLEGLAGGVFTDTQYF. The chain has TRBV7-2 and TRBJ2-3, with TRBD2 identical over 11 bases. The CDR3 covers 19 residues. Germline V gives CDR1 SGHTA, CDR2 FQGNSA. The V gene end was trimmed by 1 base and the J gene end by 2 bases; junction bases not matched to a gene: 11.

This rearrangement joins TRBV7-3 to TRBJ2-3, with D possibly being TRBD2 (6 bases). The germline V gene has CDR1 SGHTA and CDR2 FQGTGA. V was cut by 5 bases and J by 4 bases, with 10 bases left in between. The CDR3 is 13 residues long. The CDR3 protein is CASSRGGADTQYF. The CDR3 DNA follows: TGTGCCAGCAGCCGCGGAGGGGCAGATACGCAGTATTTT.

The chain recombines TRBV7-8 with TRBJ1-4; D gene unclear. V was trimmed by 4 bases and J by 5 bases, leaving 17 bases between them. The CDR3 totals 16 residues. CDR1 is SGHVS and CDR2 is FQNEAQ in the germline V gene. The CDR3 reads CASSSSPGNRNEKLFF. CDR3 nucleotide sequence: TGTGCCAGCAGCTCTAGCCCGGGGAACAGAAATGAAAAACTGTTTTTT.

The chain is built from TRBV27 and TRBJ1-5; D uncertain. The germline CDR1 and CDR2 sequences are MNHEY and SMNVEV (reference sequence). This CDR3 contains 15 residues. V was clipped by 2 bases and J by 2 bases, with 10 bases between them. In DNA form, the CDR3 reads TGTGCCAGCAGTTTAACCTACTGGGGCAATCAGCCCCAGCATTTT. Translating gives CASSLTYWGNQPQHF.

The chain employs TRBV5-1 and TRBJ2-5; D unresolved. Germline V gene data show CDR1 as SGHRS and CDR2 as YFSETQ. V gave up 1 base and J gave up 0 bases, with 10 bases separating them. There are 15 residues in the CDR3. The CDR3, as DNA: TGCGCCAGCAGCTTGCGTGGGCTACACCAAGAGACCCAGTACTTC. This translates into CASSLRGLHQETQYF.

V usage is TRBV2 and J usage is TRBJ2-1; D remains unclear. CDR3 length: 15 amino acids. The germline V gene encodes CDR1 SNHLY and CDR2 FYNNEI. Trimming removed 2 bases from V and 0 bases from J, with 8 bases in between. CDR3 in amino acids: CASSERSSSYNEQFF. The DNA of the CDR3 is TGTGCCAGCAGTGAACGGAGCAGCTCCTACAATGAGCAGTTCTTC.

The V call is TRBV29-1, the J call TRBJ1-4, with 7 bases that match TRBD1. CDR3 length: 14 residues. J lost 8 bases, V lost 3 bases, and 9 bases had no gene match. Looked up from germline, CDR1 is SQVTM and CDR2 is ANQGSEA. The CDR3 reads CSVDVAGQQEKLFF. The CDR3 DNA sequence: TGCAGCGTTGATGTTGCGGGACAGCAAGAAAAACTGTTTTTT. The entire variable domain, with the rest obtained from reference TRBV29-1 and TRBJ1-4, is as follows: SAVISQKPSRDICQRGTSLTIQCQVDSQVTMMFWYRQQPGQSLTLIATANQGSEATYESGFVIDKFPISRPNLTFSTLTVSNMSPEDSSIYLCSVDVAGQQEKLFFGSGTQLSVL.

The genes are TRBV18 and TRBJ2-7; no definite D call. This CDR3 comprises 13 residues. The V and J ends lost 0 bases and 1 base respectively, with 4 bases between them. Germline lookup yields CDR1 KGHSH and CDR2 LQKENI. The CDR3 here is CASSPPGSYEQYF. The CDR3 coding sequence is TGTGCCAGCTCACCACCGGGGTCCTACGAGCAGTACTTC.

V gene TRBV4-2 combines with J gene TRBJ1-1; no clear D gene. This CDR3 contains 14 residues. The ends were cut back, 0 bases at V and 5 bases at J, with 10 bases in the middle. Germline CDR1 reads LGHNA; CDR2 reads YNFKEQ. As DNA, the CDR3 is TGTGCCAGCAGCCAAGAGGCGGCAGGTACTGAAGCTTTCTTT. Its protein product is CASSQEAAGTEAFF.

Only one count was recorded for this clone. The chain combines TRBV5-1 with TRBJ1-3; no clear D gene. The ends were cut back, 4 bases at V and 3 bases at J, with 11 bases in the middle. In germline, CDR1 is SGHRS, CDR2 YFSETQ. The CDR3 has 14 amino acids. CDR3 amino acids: CASSPEGGGNTIYF. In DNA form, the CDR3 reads TGCGCCAGCAGCCCGGAGGGAGGTGGAAACACCATATATTTT.

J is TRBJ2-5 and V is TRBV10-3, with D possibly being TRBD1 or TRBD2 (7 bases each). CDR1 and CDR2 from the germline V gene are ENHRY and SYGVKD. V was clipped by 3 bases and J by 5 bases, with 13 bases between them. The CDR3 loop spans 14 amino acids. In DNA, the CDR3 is TGTGCCATCAGTGACGGGGGGACAGTTGAGACCCAGTACTTC. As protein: CAISDGGTVETQYF.

For the CDR3, the DNA is TGTGCCAGCAGCCGAAGGACAGCACAAGTGGGGTATGGCTACACCTTC. Its protein is CASSRRTAQVGYGYTF. The genes are TRBV5-5 and TRBJ1-2; a possible D gene is TRBD1 (6 bases). The CDR3 is made up of 16 amino acids. V lost 4 bases and J 5 bases, leaving 21 bases between the germline ends. Per the germline V gene, CDR1 is SGHKS and CDR2 is YYEKEE (reference sequence).

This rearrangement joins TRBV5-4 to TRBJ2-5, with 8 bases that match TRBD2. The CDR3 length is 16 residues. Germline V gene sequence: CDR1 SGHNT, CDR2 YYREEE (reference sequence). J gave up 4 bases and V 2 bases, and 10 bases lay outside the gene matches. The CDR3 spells CASSFIHSGTGETQYF. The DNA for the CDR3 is TGTGCCAGCAGCTTCATCCATAGCGGGACTGGAGAGACCCAGTACTTC.